Listed here are 18 T cell receptor beta chains from one sample, sequenced in a study of blood T cell repertoires in COVID-19. The assay was immunoSEQ multiplex PCR, and TCRdb's table has in-frame clones only and misses some. The sample records about 72,000 clones, 82% being singletons. The sequencing sample was made of peripheral blood. The source of these receptors is a human donor in a cohort sampled during active COVID-19.

This clone was detected only a few times. The chain uses TRBV6-4 and TRBJ2-3; weak D call: TRBD2 (5 bases). CDR3 length equals 15 residues. The germline V gene has CDR1 MRHNA and CDR2 SNTAGT. V was trimmed by 2 bases and J by 2 bases, leaving 11 bases between them. DNA of the CDR3: TGTGCCAGCAGTGACGGGAGCGGAGTCACAGATACGCAGTATTTT. Protein sequence: CASSDGSGVTDTQYF.

J is TRBJ1-1 and V is TRBV3-1 (or the pseudogene TRBV3-2), with no clear D. Germline V gene data show CDR1 as LGHDT and CDR2 as YNNKEL (reference sequence). The CDR3 spans 13 residues. Trimming took off 1 base at V and 6 bases at J, with 9 bases between the two ends. The CDR3 loop is CASSQVAGAEAFF. In DNA, the CDR3 is TGTGCCAGCAGCCAAGTGGCGGGAGCTGAAGCTTTCTTT.

The rearrangement joins TRBV5-1 to TRBJ2-5; TRBD1 matches 9 bases. V was clipped by 0 bases and J by 5 bases; unmatched bases: 8. This CDR3 is built from 16 residues. Germline CDR1 reads SGHRS; CDR2 reads YFSETQ. The CDR3: CASSLGGQGDFETQYF. CDR3 coding DNA: TGCGCCAGCAGCTTGGGGGGACAGGGTGATTTTGAGACCCAGTACTTC.

This clone was seen a single time. The genes are TRBV7-9 and TRBJ2-5, with 7 bases fitting TRBD2. Trimming took 5 bases from V and 2 from J; bases not matched to a gene: 8. Germline CDR1 reads SEHNR; CDR2 reads FQNEAQ (reference sequence). The CDR3 is 15 amino acids. The CDR3: CASSPHRDYQETQYF. The CDR3 nucleotides are TGTGCCAGCAGCCCTCACCGGGACTATCAAGAGACCCAGTACTTC.

The table lists this clone with a count of one. CDR3 nucleotides: TGTGCCAGCAGTGAAAGCGGGGGCCGGGTTCGTGAGCAGTTCTTC. This translates into CASSESGGRVREQFF. The chain carries TRBV6-1 and TRBJ2-1; the match to TRBD2 covers 8 bases. CDR1 is MNHNS and CDR2 is SASEGT in the germline V gene. The CDR3 is 15 residues long. Losses at the gene ends were 2 bases for V and 9 bases for J; bases not matched to a gene: 9.

The chain couples TRBV27 to TRBJ2-5; 8 bases line up with TRBD1. CDR1 and CDR2 from the germline V gene are MNHEY and SMNVEV (reference sequence). The CDR3 consists of 15 residues. Unmatched junction bases numbered 5, after V lost 4 bases and J lost 1 base. The chain's CDR3 is CASSSLGTGQETQYF. For the CDR3, the DNA is TGTGCCAGCAGTTCCCTCGGGACAGGCCAAGAGACCCAGTACTTC.

The J gene is TRBJ2-7, the V gene TRBV18, with TRBD1 as a possible D gene (5 bases). Germline loops: CDR1 KGHSH, CDR2 LQKENI. This CDR3 is 14 amino acids long. Trimming pared 3 bases from V and 2 bases from J, leaving 11 bases between. The CDR3 protein is CASSPGQGPYEQYF. The CDR3 region has the DNA TGTGCCAGCTCACCGGGCCAGGGCCCCTACGAGCAGTACTTC. Using reference TRBV18 and TRBJ2-7 for the parts outside the CDR3, the full variable domain is NAGVMQNPRHLVRRRGQEARLRCSPMKGHSHVYWYRQLPEEGLKFMVYLQKENIIDESGMPKERFSAEFPKEGPSILRIQQVVRGDSAAYFCASSPGQGPYEQYFGPGTRLTVT.

This chain connects TRBV5-1 to TRBJ1-1; maybe TRBD1 (6 bases). Trimming took off 5 bases at V and 4 bases at J, with 15 bases between the two ends. The germline V gene has CDR1 SGHRS and CDR2 YFSETQ. The CDR3 runs 14 residues. This CDR3 is CASSLAGERTEAFF. The CDR3 DNA is TGCGCCAGCAGTCTCGCAGGGGAACGCACTGAAGCTTTCTTT.

V is TRBV19 and J is TRBJ2-7, with D perhaps matching TRBD2 (5 bases). Germline lookup yields CDR1 LNHDA and CDR2 SQIVND (reference sequence). The CDR3 totals 16 residues. Trimming shortened V by 3 bases and J by 4 bases, and 19 bases separated the two germline ends. The CDR3 DNA reads TGTGCCAGTAGTATTGGTAGCGCGGATCCGATTTACGAGCAGTACTTC. It translates to CASSIGSADPIYEQYF.

The chain couples TRBV7-2 to TRBJ1-5; 7 bases align to TRBD1. CDR3 size: 14 residues. The J segment lost 7 bases and the V segment lost 5 bases, leaving 8 bases of the junction unmatched. Per the germline V gene, CDR1 is SGHTA and CDR2 is FQGNSA. The CDR3 region is CASSQLQGQQPQHF. The CDR3 DNA reads TGTGCCAGCAGCCAACTACAGGGGCAACAGCCCCAGCATTTT.

The chain combines TRBV9 with TRBJ2-7, with TRBD2 identical over 8 bases. The CDR3 spans 15 residues. CDR1 is SGDLS, CDR2 YYNGEE, per germline. J gave up 3 bases and V 3 bases, and 8 bases lay outside the gene matches. The CDR3, as DNA: TGTGCCAGCAGCGCTGGGGGCAGCGGGGGCTACGAGCAGTACTTC. As protein: CASSAGGSGGYEQYF.

CDR3 protein: CASSLAMAGAGNTIYF. In DNA form, the CDR3 reads TGTGCCAGCAGCTTAGCGATGGCAGGGGCTGGAAACACCATATATTTT. The V call is TRBV7-6, the J call TRBJ1-3; D might be TRBD1 (6 bases). CDR1 and CDR2 from the germline V gene are SGHVS and FNYEAQ. V was pared by 0 bases and J by 2 bases, with 11 bases between. This CDR3 region has 16 residues.

The chain has TRBV24-1 and TRBJ2-1; no clear D. Germline CDR1 is KGHDR and CDR2 is SFDVKD. Trimming took off 1 base at V and 10 bases at J, with 4 bases between the two ends. CDR3 length equals 11 residues. The CDR3 region has the DNA TGTGCCACCAGTGATTTCAGGGAGCAGTTCTTC. Translating it yields CATSDFREQFF.

This clone was counted only a few times. V gene TRBV5-1 combines with J gene TRBJ1-3; a possible D gene is TRBD1 (5 bases). Germline loops: CDR1 SGHRS, CDR2 YFSETQ. Deletions cut 7 bases from V and 3 bases from J, with 14 bases between. This CDR3 has 14 residues. In DNA, the CDR3 is TGCGCCAGCTCAGAGGACACCCATGGAAACACCATATATTTT. It codes for CASSEDTHGNTIYF.

The chain joins TRBV6-6 to TRBJ2-7, with no clear D. There are 16 residues in the CDR3. V shed 0 bases and J shed 3 bases, with 15 bases lying between them. Germline assignment: CDR1 MNHNY and CDR2 SVGAGI (reference sequence). The CDR3, as DNA: TGTGCCAGCAGTTACTCTGCGGTCGTCCCAAACTACGAGCAGTACTTC. It codes for CASSYSAVVPNYEQYF.

The rearrangement links TRBV3-1 (or the pseudogene TRBV3-2) to TRBJ2-5; weak D call: TRBD2 (5 bases). V shed 3 bases and J shed 2 bases, with 16 bases lying between them. This CDR3 has 16 residues. In germline, CDR1 is LGHDT, CDR2 YNNKEL (reference sequence). This CDR3 is CASSQSAGIDQETQYF. For the CDR3, the DNA is TGTGCCAGCAGCCAGTCGGCCGGGATCGATCAAGAGACCCAGTACTTC.

The gene calls are TRBV6-1 and TRBJ2-7, with TRBD2 as a possible D gene (5 bases). The CDR3 sequence is 12 residues long. Germline V gene data show CDR1 as MNHNS and CDR2 as SASEGT. Trimming took off 2 bases at V and 4 bases at J, with 6 bases between the two ends. The CDR3 region has the DNA TGTGCCAGCAGTGAAAGCGGTTACGAGCAGTACTTC. This gives the protein CASSESGYEQYF.

The chain links TRBV6-2 or TRBV6-3 to TRBJ2-7, with TRBD1 identical over 9 bases. V shed 7 bases and J 3 bases; nucleotides not matched to a gene: 7. The CDR3 length is 14 residues. In germline, CDR1 is MNHEY, CDR2 SVGEGT. This CDR3 reads CASTPGTGFYEQYF. The CDR3 coding sequence is TGTGCCAGCACCCCGGGGACAGGGTTCTACGAGCAGTACTTC.